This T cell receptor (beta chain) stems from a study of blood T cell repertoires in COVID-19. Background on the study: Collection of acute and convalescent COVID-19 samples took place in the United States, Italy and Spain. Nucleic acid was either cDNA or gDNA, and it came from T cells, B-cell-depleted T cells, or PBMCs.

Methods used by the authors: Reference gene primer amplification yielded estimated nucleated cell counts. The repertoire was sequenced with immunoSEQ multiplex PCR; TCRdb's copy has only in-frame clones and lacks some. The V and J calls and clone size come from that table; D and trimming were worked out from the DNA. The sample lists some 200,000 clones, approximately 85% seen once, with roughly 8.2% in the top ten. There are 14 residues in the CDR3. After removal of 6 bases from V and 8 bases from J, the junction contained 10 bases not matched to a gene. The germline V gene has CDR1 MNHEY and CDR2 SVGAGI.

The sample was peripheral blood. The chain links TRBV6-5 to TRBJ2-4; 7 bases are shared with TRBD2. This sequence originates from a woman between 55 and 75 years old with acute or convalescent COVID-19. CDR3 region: CASRMTSPEDIQYF. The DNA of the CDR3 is TGTGCCAGCAGAATGACTAGCCCCGAGGACATTCAGTACTTC.